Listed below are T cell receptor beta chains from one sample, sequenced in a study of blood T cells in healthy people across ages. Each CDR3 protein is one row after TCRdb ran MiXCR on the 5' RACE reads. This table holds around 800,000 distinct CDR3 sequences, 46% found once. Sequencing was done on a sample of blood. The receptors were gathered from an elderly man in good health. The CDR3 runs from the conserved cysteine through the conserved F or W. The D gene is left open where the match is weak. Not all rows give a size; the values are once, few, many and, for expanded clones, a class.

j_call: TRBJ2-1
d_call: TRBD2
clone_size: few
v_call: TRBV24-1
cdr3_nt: TGTGCCACCAGTGATTCGCCGGGACTAGCGGGAGCAGGGAATGAGCAGTTCTTC
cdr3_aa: CATSDSPGLAGAGNEQFF

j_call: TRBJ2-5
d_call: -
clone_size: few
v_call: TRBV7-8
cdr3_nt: TGTGCCAGCAGCCTCGGGGGGACAGGCCGTGGGGAGACCCAGTACTTC
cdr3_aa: CASSLGGTGRGETQYF

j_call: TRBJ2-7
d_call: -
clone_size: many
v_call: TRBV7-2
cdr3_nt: TGTGCCAGCAGCTTTACCAAGGGAACGGAGGAGCAGTACTTC
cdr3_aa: CASSFTKGTEEQYF

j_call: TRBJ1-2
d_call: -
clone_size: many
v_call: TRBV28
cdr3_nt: TGTGCCAGCAGGTCGAGGGGAACCGACTATGGCTACACCTTC
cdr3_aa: CASRSRGTDYGYTF

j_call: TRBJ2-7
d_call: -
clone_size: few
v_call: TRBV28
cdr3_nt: TGTGCCAGCAGTCCCCCGACAGGAATGTCCTACGAGCAGTACTTC
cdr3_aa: CASSPPTGMSYEQYF

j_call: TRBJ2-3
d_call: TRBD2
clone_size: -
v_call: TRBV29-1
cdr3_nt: TGCAGCGTTGAAGGTCGGACCGGGACTAGCGGGGCCCCCGGTACGCAGTATTTT
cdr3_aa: CSVEGRTGTSGAPGTQYF

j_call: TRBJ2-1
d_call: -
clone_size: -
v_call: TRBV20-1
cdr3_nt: TGCAGTGCTTCCCCTACAGGGTTCAATGAGCAGTTCTTC
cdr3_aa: CSASPTGFNEQFF

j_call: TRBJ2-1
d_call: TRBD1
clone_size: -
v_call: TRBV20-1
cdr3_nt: TGCAGTGCTAGAACCGGGACAGGGTCCGCTGAGCAGTTCTTC
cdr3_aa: CSARTGTGSAEQFF

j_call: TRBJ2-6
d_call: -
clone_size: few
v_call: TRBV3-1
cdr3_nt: TGTGCCAGCAGCCGAGCTGCTGGGGCCAACGTCCTGACTTTC
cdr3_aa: CASSRAAGANVLTF

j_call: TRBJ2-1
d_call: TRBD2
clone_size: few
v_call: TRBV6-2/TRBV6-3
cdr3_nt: TGTGCCAGCACCGGACTAGCGGCCGCCTACAATGAGCAGTTCTTC
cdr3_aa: CASTGLAAAYNEQFF

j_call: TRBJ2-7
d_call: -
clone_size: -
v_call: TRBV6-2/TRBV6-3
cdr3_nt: TGTGCCAGCAGACCTCCCGGGACGGTCTACGAGCAGTACTTC
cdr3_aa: CASRPPGTVYEQYF

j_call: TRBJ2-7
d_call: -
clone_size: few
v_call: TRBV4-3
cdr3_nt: TGCGCCAGCAGCCAAGATGATCGGATTCGCGAGCAGTACTTC
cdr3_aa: CASSQDDRIREQYF

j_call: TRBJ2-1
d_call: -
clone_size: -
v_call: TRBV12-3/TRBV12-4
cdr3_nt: TGTGCCAGCAGCCCGAGGGGGGGGGCTACCTACAATGAGCAGTTCTTC
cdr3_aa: CASSPRGGATYNEQFF

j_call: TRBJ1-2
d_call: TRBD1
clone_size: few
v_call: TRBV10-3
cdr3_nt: TGTGCCATCAAAGGCCGGGACAGCCCCCGGGAAAACTATGGCTACACCTTC
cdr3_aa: CAIKGRDSPRENYGYTF

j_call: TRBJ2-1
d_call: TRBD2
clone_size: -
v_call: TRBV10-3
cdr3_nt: TGTGCCATCAGTGCGGGACTAGCGGAAATCAATGAGCAGTTCTTC
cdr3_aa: CAISAGLAEINEQFF

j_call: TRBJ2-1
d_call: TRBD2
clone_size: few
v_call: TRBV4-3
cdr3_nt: TGCGCCAGCAGCCAAGAAGCCGGGACTACCTCCGGTGAGCAGTTCTTC
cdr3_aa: CASSQEAGTTSGEQFF

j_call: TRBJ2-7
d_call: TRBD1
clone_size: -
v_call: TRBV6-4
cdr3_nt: TGTGCCAGCAGCCGAGACGGAACGACAACAGGGGGCGAGCAGTACTTC
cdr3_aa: CASSRDGTTTGGEQYF

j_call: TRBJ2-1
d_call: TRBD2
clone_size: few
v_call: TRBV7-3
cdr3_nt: TGTGCCAGCAGTTTAAATAGCGGGAGCAATTGGAATGAGCAGTTCTTC
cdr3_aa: CASSLNSGSNWNEQFF

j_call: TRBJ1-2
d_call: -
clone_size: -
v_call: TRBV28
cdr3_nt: TGTGCCAGCAGGGATGCCGTCGGGGTGAACTATGGCTACACCTTC
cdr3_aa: CASRDAVGVNYGYTF

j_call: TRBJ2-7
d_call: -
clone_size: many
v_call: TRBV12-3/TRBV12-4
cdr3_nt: TGTGCCAGCAGCACCGGGACCTACGAGCAGTACTTC
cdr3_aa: CASSTGTYEQYF

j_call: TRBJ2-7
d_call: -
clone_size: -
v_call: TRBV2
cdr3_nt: TGTGCCAGCAATCGGGAAGCCGAGCAGTACTTC
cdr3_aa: CASNREAEQYF

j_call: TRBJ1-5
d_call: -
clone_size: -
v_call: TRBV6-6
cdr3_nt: TGTGCCAGCAGTTACTCGAAGACCGCCGTTTCCAATCAGCCCCAGCATTTT
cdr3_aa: CASSYSKTAVSNQPQHF

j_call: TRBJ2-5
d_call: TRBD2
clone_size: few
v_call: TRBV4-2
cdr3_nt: TGTGCCAGCAGCCAAGAGTACCGGGAGGGGACGTACCAAGAGACCCAGTACTTC
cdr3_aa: CASSQEYREGTYQETQYF